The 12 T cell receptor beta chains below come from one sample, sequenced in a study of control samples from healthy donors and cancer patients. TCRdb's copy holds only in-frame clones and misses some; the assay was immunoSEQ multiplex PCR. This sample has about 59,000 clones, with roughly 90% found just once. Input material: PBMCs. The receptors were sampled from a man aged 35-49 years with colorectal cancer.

CDR3 region: CASSQGGGGGNQPQHF. The CDR3 DNA sequence: TGTGCCAGCAGTCAAGGAGGCGGGGGGGGCAATCAGCCCCAGCATTTT. This chain links TRBV6-1 with TRBJ1-5, with a weak D call TRBD1 (5 bases). The CDR3 runs 16 residues. Germline CDR1 reads MNHNS; CDR2 reads SASEGT. V was pared by 5 bases and J by 2 bases, with 16 bases between.

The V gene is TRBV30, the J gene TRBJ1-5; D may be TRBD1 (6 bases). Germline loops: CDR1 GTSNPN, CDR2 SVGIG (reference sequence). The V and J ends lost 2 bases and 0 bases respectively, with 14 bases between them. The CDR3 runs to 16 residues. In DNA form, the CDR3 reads TGTGCCTGGAGTACTCAGGGGCCTTATAGCAATCAGCCCCAGCATTTT. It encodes CAWSTQGPYSNQPQHF.

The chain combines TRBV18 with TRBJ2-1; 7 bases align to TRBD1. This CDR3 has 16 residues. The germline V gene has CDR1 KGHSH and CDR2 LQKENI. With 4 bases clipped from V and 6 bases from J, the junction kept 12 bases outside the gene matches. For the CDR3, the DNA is TGTGCCAGCTCACTTCCCCGGGACAGTTTGTTCAATGAGCAGTTCTTC. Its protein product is CASSLPRDSLFNEQFF.

CDR3 in amino acids: CASSPWRYTSTDTQYF. Written as DNA, the CDR3 is TGTGCCAGCTCACCCTGGCGGTATACTAGCACAGATACGCAGTATTTT. The genes are TRBV18 and TRBJ2-3; D remains ambiguous. The CDR3 sequence is 16 residues long. V lost 3 bases and J 0 bases, leaving 13 bases between the germline ends. The germline V gene has CDR1 KGHSH and CDR2 LQKENI.

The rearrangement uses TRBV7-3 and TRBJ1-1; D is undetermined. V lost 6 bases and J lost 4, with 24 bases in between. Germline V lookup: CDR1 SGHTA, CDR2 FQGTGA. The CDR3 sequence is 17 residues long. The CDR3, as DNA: TGTGCCAGCAGTCCCGGGTCAGGTTTACCCACCGGCACTGAAGCTTTCTTT. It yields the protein CASSPGSGLPTGTEAFF.

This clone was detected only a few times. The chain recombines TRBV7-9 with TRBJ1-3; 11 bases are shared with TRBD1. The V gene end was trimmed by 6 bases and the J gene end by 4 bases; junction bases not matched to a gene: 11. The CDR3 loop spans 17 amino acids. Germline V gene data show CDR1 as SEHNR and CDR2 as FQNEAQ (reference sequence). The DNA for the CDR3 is TGTGCCAGCAGACCGATTAAGGACAGGGGGCCAGGAAACACCATATATTTT. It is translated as CASRPIKDRGPGNTIYF.

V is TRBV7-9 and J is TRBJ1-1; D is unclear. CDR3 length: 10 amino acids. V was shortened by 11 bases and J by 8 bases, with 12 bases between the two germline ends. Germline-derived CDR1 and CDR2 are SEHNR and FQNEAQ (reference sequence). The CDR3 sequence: CALGNQEAFF. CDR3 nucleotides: TGTGCCCTAGGGAATCAAGAAGCTTTCTTT.

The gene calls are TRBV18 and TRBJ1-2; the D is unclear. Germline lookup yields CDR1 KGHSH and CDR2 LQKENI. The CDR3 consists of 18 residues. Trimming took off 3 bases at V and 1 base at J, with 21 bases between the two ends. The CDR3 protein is CASSPERGRTEGNYGYTF. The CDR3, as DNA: TGTGCCAGCTCACCTGAGAGAGGCAGGACGGAGGGTAACTATGGCTACACCTTC.

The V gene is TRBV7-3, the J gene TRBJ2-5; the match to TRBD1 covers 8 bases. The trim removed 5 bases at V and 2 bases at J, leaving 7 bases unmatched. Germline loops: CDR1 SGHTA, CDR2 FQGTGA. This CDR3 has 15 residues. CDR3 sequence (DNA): TGTGCCAGCAGCCCCCACAGGGGGGATCAAGAGACCCAGTACTTC. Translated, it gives CASSPHRGDQETQYF.

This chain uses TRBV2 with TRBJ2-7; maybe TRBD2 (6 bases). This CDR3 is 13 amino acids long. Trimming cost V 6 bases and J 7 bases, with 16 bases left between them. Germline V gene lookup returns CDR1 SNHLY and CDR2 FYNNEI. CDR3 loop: CASSSGLSREQYF. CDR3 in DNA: TGTGCCAGCAGCTCGGGACTGTCTCGAGAGCAGTACTTC. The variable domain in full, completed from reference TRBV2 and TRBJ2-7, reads EPEVTQTPSHQVTQMGQEVILRCVPISNHLYFYWYRQILGQKVEFLVSFYNNEISEKSEIFDDQFSVERPDGSNFTLKIRSTKLEDSAMYFCASSSGLSREQYFGPGTRLTVT.

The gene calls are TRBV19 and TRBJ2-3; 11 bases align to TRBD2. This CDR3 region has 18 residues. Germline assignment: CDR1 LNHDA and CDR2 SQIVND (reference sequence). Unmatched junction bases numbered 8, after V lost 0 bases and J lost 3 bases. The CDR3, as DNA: TGTGCCAGTAGTATAGATACTGTGACTAGCGGGGATACAGATACGCAGTATTTT. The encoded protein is CASSIDTVTSGDTDTQYF.

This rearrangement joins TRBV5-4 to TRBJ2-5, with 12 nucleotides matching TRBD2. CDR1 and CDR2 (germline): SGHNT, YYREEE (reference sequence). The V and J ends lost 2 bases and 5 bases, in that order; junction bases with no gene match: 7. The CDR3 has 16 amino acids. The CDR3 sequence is CASSLGLAGRGETQYF. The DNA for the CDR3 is TGTGCCAGCAGCTTAGGACTAGCGGGAAGAGGGGAGACCCAGTACTTC.